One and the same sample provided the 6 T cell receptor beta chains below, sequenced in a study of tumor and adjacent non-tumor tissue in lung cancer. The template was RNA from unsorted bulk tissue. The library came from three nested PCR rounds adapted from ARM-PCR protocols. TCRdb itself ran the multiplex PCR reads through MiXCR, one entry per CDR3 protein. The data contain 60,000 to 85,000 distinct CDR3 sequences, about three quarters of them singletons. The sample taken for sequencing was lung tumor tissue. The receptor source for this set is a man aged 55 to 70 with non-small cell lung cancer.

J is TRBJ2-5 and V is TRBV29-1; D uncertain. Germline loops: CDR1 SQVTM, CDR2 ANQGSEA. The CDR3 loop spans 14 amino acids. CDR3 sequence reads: CNASHSYRQETQYF. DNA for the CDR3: TGCAACGCCTCGCACAGTTACCGTCAAGAGACCCAGTACTTC.

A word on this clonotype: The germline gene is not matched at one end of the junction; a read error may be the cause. The CDR3 region has the DNA TGCAGTGTTGAGCATTCTAGCCCCTATGGCTACACCTTC. This translates into CSVEHSSPYGYTF. This chain uses TRBV29-1 with TRBJ1-2; no clear D. Germline values: CDR1 SQVTM, CDR2 ANQGSEA. The CDR3 covers 13 residues.

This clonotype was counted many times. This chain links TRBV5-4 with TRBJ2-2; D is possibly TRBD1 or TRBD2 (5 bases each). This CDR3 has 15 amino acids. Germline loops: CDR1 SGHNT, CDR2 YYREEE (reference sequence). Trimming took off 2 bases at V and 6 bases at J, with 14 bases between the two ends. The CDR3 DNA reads TGTGCCAGCAGCTTCGCAAGGGACGGGTCCGGGGAGCTGTTTTTT. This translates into CASSFARDGSGELFF.

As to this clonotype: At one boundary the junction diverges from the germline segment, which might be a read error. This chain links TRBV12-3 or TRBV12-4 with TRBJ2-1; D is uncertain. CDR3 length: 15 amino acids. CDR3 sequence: CAISLSGISYNEQFF. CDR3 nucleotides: TGTGCCATCAGTCTCTCTGGGATCTCCTACAATGAGCAGTTCTTC.

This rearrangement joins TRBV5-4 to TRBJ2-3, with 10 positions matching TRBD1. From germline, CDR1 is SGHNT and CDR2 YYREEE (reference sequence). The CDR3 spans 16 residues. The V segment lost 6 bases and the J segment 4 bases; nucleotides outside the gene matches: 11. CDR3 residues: CASISGQGIGSDTQYF. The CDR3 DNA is TGTGCCAGCATATCGGGACAGGGGATAGGGTCAGATACGCAGTATTTT.

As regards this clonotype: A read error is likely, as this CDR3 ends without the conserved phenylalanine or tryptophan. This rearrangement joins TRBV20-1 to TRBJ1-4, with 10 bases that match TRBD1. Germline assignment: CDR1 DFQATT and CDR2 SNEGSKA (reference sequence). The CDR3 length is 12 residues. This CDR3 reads CSARQGAEKLFS. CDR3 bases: TGTAGTGCTAGACAGGGGGCTGAAAAACTGTTTTCT.